This T cell receptor beta chain was identified in a study of HIV-infected patients and healthy controls. The germline V gene has CDR1 LNHDA and CDR2 SQIVND (reference sequence). Trimming pared 6 bases from V and 6 bases from J, leaving 12 bases between. CDR3 length: 13 residues. A single record per CDR3 protein comes from TCRdb applying MiXCR to the 5' RACE reads. The data contain 18,000 or so distinct CDR3 sequences, approximately 18% of them singletons. This clonotype was detected only a few times. Sample: CD8+ T cells from blood. V is TRBV19 and J is TRBJ1-5, with unresolved D. This receptor was obtained from a human donor in good health. CDR3 DNA: TGTGCCAGTAGGCTGGGCGGGTTTCAGCCCCAGCATTTT. It encodes CASRLGGFQPQHF.